Listed here are 5 T cell receptor beta chains from one sample, sequenced in a study of OX40 agonist ivuxolimab in advanced cancers. TCRdb's table, derived via immunoSEQ multiplex PCR, lists solely in-frame clones and lacks some. Seen here are under 80,000 clones, roughly 82% observed once, and the top ten hold around 5%. The sequenced sample was CD4+ or CD8+ T cells sorted from blood, obtained in a trial of the OX40 agonist ivuxolimab. The receptor source for this set is an adult with an advanced solid tumor such as melanoma, head and neck, liver or kidney cancer.

The genes are TRBV29-1 and TRBJ2-1; 11 nucleotides line up with TRBD1. Germline CDR1 SQVTM, CDR2 ANQGSEA. J lost 6 bases, V lost 7 bases, and 5 bases had no gene match. The CDR3 has 13 amino acids. CDR3 sequence: CSGDRGFSNEQFF. CDR3 bases: TGCAGCGGGGACAGGGGGTTTTCCAATGAGCAGTTCTTC.

As regards this clone: This same CDR3 is encoded by further DNA sequences in the sample. The V and J genes are TRBV6-6 and TRBJ2-7; the D gene could be TRBD1 or TRBD2 (7 bases each). The CDR3 contains 13 residues. V was pared by 7 bases and J by 7 bases, with 17 bases between. Germline loops: CDR1 MNHNY, CDR2 SVGAGI (reference sequence). The CDR3 sequence: CASKGQGGREQYF. DNA of the CDR3: TGTGCCAGCAAAGGGCAGGGGGGGCGGGAGCAGTACTTC.

J is TRBJ1-6 and V is TRBV7-9, with TRBD1 matching over 9 bases. There are 19 residues in the CDR3. Germline V lookup: CDR1 SEHNR, CDR2 FQNEAQ (reference sequence). V gave up 1 base and J gave up 1 base; unmatched junction bases: 8. Written as DNA, the CDR3 is TGTGCCAGCAGCTTAGGCGGGACAGGGCCGGGTTCCTATAATTCACCCCTCCACTTT. Its translation: CASSLGGTGPGSYNSPLHF.

The chain is built from TRBV2 and TRBJ1-2; no clear D. In germline, CDR1 is SNHLY, CDR2 FYNNEI. The CDR3 is made up of 11 amino acids. With 7 bases removed from V and 8 bases from J, the gap between germline ends came to 11 bases. Here the CDR3 reads CASTPLGGYTF. The CDR3 DNA reads TGTGCCAGCACACCCCTGGGGGGCTACACCTTC.

The gene calls are TRBV4-1 and TRBJ2-5; 13 bases are shared with TRBD2. The J segment lost 5 bases and the V segment lost 2 bases, leaving 8 bases of the junction unmatched. The CDR3 runs 17 residues. Germline V CDR1 and CDR2: MGHRA, YSYEKL. The CDR3 is CASSQSTSGGARETQYF. CDR3 nucleotides: TGCGCCAGCAGCCAAAGTACTAGCGGGGGGGCCCGGGAGACCCAGTACTTC.